The 25 T cell receptor beta chains in this list originate from one sample, sequenced in a study of blood T cell repertoires in COVID-19 (dated by TCRdb to 2018 to 2020). The library was built by means of the immunoSEQ multiplex PCR assay. TCRdb limited this immuneACCESS table to in-frame rearrangements with V and J called. A share of clones is missing; checked studies link under half to unresolved V genes, and the rest is unexplained. The sample includes 200,000 or so clones, with roughly 80% observed a single time. The ten largest clones represent 8.5% to 12% of the sample. Sequences were obtained from peripheral blood. The receptors derive from a woman older than 75 with acute or convalescent COVID-19.

This rearrangement joins TRBV27 to TRBJ1-2, with 8 bases matching TRBD1. The V gene's germline CDR1 is MNHEY and CDR2 SMNVEV (reference sequence). Trimming took 4 bases from V and 10 from J; bases not matched to a gene: 14. The CDR3 loop spans 15 amino acids. CDR3 region: CASSYQNSGTGPYTF. CDR3 nucleotides: TGTGCCAGCAGTTACCAAAATTCCGGGACAGGACCCTACACCTTC.

The chain has TRBV29-1 and TRBJ1-5; D is unclear. Germline V gene sequence: CDR1 SQVTM, CDR2 ANQGSEA. V lost 4 bases and J 3 bases, leaving 19 bases between the germline ends. The CDR3 has 16 amino acids. CDR3 nucleotide sequence: TGCAGCGTTGTACTGGACTCCGGAGGTGCCAATCAGCCCCAGCATTTT. Amino acid sequence: CSVVLDSGGANQPQHF.

The chain uses TRBV5-1 and TRBJ1-1, with 7 bases identical to TRBD1. This CDR3 has 14 residues. V gave up 2 bases and J gave up 8 bases; unmatched junction bases: 9. Germline V gene sequence: CDR1 SGHRS, CDR2 YFSETQ. This chain's CDR3 is CASSFGGAGGEAFF. The CDR3 DNA reads TGCGCCAGCAGCTTCGGCGGGGCAGGGGGAGAAGCTTTCTTT.

V gene TRBV30 combines with J gene TRBJ2-3; TRBD2 matches at 7 bases. Germline trimming cut 0 bases from V and 8 bases from J; bases unmatched to any gene: 8. Looked up from germline, CDR1 is GTSNPN and CDR2 is SVGIG (reference sequence). The CDR3 has 14 amino acids. The chain's CDR3 is CAWSVLAPTGTQYF. CDR3 in DNA: TGTGCCTGGAGTGTACTAGCGCCGACTGGTACGCAGTATTTT.

CDR3 DNA sequence: TGCGCCAGCAGTTCGGGACAGGGTTGGAGCACAGATACGCAGTATTTT. It yields the protein CASSSGQGWSTDTQYF. The chain links TRBV5-1 to TRBJ2-3; 9 nucleotides line up with TRBD1. Germline assignment: CDR1 SGHRS and CDR2 YFSETQ. With 5 bases clipped from V and 0 bases from J, the junction kept 7 bases outside the gene matches. The CDR3 is made up of 16 amino acids.

V usage is TRBV27 and J usage is TRBJ1-3; no reliable D call. CDR3 length: 14 residues. The V gene's germline CDR1 is MNHEY and CDR2 SMNVEV (reference sequence). V was cut by 4 bases and J by 1 base, with 8 bases left in between. The DNA for the CDR3 is TGTGCCAGCAGTTCCCCAAAATCTGGAAACACCATATATTTT. As protein: CASSSPKSGNTIYF.

This chain joins TRBV25-1 and TRBJ2-2; D uncertain. V was pared by 5 bases and J by 2 bases, with 6 bases between. CDR3 size: 13 residues. Germline assignment: CDR1 MGHDK and CDR2 SYGVNS. CDR3 coding DNA: TGTGCCAGCAGTCTCAGAAACACCGGGGAGCTGTTTTTT. It yields the protein CASSLRNTGELFF.

The rearrangement links TRBV5-1 to TRBJ2-7, with 9 bases that match TRBD1. CDR3 length: 16 amino acids. Germline trimming cut 3 bases from V and 0 bases from J; bases unmatched to any gene: 7. Per germline, CDR1 SGHRS and CDR2 YFSETQ. CDR3 coding DNA: TGCGCCAGCAGCTCACAGGGGGCCGACTTCTCCTACGAGCAGTACTTC. Its protein is CASSSQGADFSYEQYF.

The chain recombines TRBV2 with TRBJ2-7; 9 nucleotides match TRBD1. J gave up 6 bases and V 7 bases, and 13 bases lay outside the gene matches. CDR3 size: 15 residues. Germline loops: CDR1 SNHLY, CDR2 FYNNEI. The CDR3: CASKVGQGISGEQYF. DNA of the CDR3: TGTGCCAGCAAGGTAGGACAGGGGATTTCGGGCGAGCAGTACTTC.

V usage is TRBV6-1 and J usage is TRBJ2-2; D is unresolved. The CDR3 runs to 16 residues. Germline loops: CDR1 MNHNS, CDR2 SASEGT. V gave up 4 bases and J gave up 5 bases, with 17 bases separating them. CDR3 nucleotide sequence: TGTGCCAGCAGTGGATTGACCTTCCTAGTAACCGGGGAGCTGTTTTTT. Residues: CASSGLTFLVTGELFF.

The chain employs TRBV4-3 and TRBJ1-4; 8 bases agree with TRBD1. This CDR3 region has 17 residues. Germline V gives CDR1 LGHNA, CDR2 YSLEER. V dropped 0 bases and J dropped 7; count of bases not matched to a gene: 10. CDR3 in amino acids: CASSQDLLGTGFEKLFF. CDR3 nucleotide sequence: TGCGCCAGCAGCCAAGATCTCCTCGGGACAGGTTTTGAAAAACTGTTTTTT.

The V call is TRBV19, the J call TRBJ1-6; D may be TRBD1 (5 bases). Germline V gene sequence: CDR1 LNHDA, CDR2 SQIVND (reference sequence). V shed 7 bases and J shed 7 bases, with 14 bases lying between them. This CDR3 has 14 residues. CDR3 region: CASMGIGGNSPLHF. CDR3 nucleotides: TGTGCCAGTATGGGGATCGGGGGAAATTCACCCCTCCACTTT.

This chain links TRBV19 with TRBJ2-5, with 10 bases identical to TRBD2. The J segment lost 4 bases and the V segment lost 5 bases, leaving 7 bases of the junction unmatched. CDR1 and CDR2 (germline): LNHDA, SQIVND (reference sequence). This CDR3 is 15 amino acids long. This CDR3 reads CASSGSSGSRETQYF. The CDR3 nucleotides read TGTGCCAGTAGTGGGTCTAGCGGGAGTAGAGAGACCCAGTACTTC.

This clone was detected a few times. The V and J genes are TRBV3-1 (or the pseudogene TRBV3-2) and TRBJ2-7; a weak D match, TRBD1 (6 bases). V was pared by 2 bases and J by 3 bases, with 11 bases between. The CDR3 runs 14 residues. In germline, CDR1 is LGHDT, CDR2 YNNKEL (reference sequence). The CDR3 bases are TGTGCCAGCAGCCAAACAGGGATAAACTACGAGCAGTACTTC. It encodes CASSQTGINYEQYF.

This clone was found a few times. This chain joins TRBV5-8 and TRBJ1-1, with no clear D. Germline CDR1 reads SGHTS; CDR2 reads YDEGEE. V was trimmed by 6 bases and J by 3 bases, leaving 12 bases between them. The CDR3 loop spans 13 amino acids. The CDR3 DNA is TGTGCCAGCAAGAGCATTCAGGACACTGAAGCTTTCTTT. Its protein is CASKSIQDTEAFF.

The chain employs TRBV30 and TRBJ1-5; the D is unclear. Germline CDR1 is GTSNPN and CDR2 is SVGIG (reference sequence). V was trimmed by 3 bases and J by 1 base, leaving 10 bases between them. The CDR3 consists of 14 residues. The CDR3 loop is CAWRQTGSNQPQHF. In nucleotides, the CDR3 is TGTGCCTGGAGGCAGACGGGAAGCAATCAGCCCCAGCATTTT.

This clone has more than one count but fewer than ten. The chain has TRBV21-1 and TRBJ2-7; the table names TRBD1, a call not compared with the DNA. TRBV21-1 is a known pseudogene. This CDR3 contains 15 residues. The CDR3 DNA reads as TGTGCCAGCAGCAAAGACAGGGATCTAATTGGCGAGCAGTACTTC. Its translation: CASSKDRDLIGEQYF.

This clone has ten or more counts. The V gene is TRBV30, the J gene TRBJ1-1, with a tentative D call TRBD1 (6 bases). The CDR3 is 13 residues long. V lost 2 bases, J lost 2 bases, and 9 bases lay in between. CDR1 is GTSNPN, CDR2 SVGIG, per germline (reference sequence). The CDR3: CAWSPQGNTEAFF. For the CDR3, the DNA is TGTGCCTGGAGTCCACAGGGAAACACTGAAGCTTTCTTT.

To note about this clone: At one of its ends the junction is not consistent with the germline gene, which may arise from a read error. In DNA, the CDR3 is TGTGCTAGCAGCTTAGGGCAGGCCAGTCTCTACGAGCAGTACTTC. It translates to CASSLGQASLYEQYF. This chain uses TRBV7-7 with TRBJ2-7; D uncertain. This CDR3 comprises 15 residues. CDR1 is SSHAT and CDR2 is FNYEAQ in the germline V gene (reference sequence).

This clone was counted between two and nine times. V usage is TRBV19 and J usage is TRBJ2-4; 9 bases match TRBD2. The germline V gene encodes CDR1 LNHDA and CDR2 SQIVND (reference sequence). J was trimmed by 5 bases and V by 10 bases; bases with no gene match: 12. The CDR3 is 15 amino acids. The CDR3 sequence is CATRSGSGRENIQYF. CDR3 bases: TGTGCCACCAGGAGCGGTAGCGGGAGAGAAAACATTCAGTACTTC.

This clone was seen more than once but under ten times. The chain recombines TRBV7-2 with TRBJ2-1; TRBD2 aligns across 8 bases. This CDR3 is 16 amino acids long. In germline, CDR1 is SGHTA, CDR2 FQGNSA. The J segment lost 3 bases and the V segment lost 1 base, leaving 5 bases of the junction unmatched. CDR3 sequence (DNA): TGTGCCAGCAGCTTAGGGAGCGGGGGAATCTACAATGAGCAGTTCTTC. Translating it yields CASSLGSGGIYNEQFF.

This clone has only one observation. The chain has TRBV6-5 and TRBJ2-3; D unresolved. The germline CDR1 and CDR2 sequences are MNHEY and SVGAGI. The CDR3 extends over 13 amino acids. Trimming removed 6 bases from V and 0 bases from J, with 7 bases in between. CDR3 residues: CASRLGSTDTQYF. In DNA form, the CDR3 reads TGTGCCAGCAGACTCGGGAGCACAGATACGCAGTATTTT.

The CDR3 sequence: CASSERQGPYNEQFF. CDR3 nucleotides: TGTGCCAGCAGTGAAAGGCAGGGCCCTTACAATGAGCAGTTCTTC. The genes are TRBV2 and TRBJ2-1; the D gene is possibly TRBD1 (5 bases). The CDR3 consists of 15 residues. Trimming stripped 2 bases from V and 4 bases from J, with 12 bases between. In germline, CDR1 is SNHLY, CDR2 FYNNEI. Full variable domain (remainder filled in from reference TRBV2 and TRBJ2-1): EPEVTQTPSHQVTQMGQEVILRCVPISNHLYFYWYRQILGQKVEFLVSFYNNEISEKSEIFDDQFSVERPDGSNFTLKIRSTKLEDSAMYFCASSERQGPYNEQFFGPGTRLTVL.

V gene TRBV9 combines with J gene TRBJ1-1, with D possibly TRBD1 on 5 matching bases. The CDR3 contains 14 residues. Germline loops: CDR1 SGDLS, CDR2 YYNGEE. V was cut by 1 base and J by 1 base, with 8 bases left in between. The CDR3 DNA reads as TGTGCCAGCAGCGTACAGGGCGGGAACACTGAAGCTTTCTTT. Translating gives CASSVQGGNTEAFF.

The chain employs TRBV7-2 and TRBJ1-5, with D maybe TRBD1 (5 bases). From germline, CDR1 is SGHTA and CDR2 FQGNSA. V was clipped by 2 bases and J by 3 bases, with 11 bases between them. There are 15 residues in the CDR3. CDR3 sequence reads: CASSLHGGNNQPQHF. The CDR3 nucleotides are TGTGCCAGCAGCTTACACGGGGGGAACAATCAGCCCCAGCATTTT.